The entry that follows covers one T cell receptor beta chain sequence. As yet, its antigen is unknown. The repertoire was sequenced with immunoSEQ multiplex PCR; TCRdb's copy has only in-frame clones and lacks some. The sample includes more than 100,000 clones, 70% to 85% of them seen just once. The CDR3 is 14 residues long. Germline V CDR1 and CDR2: MNHEY, SVGAGI. The V end lost 2 bases, the J end lost 13 bases, and 17 bases lay between the germline ends. The data belong to a study of T cell responses to AZD1222 COVID-19 vaccine. Notes on the study in general: Spike-spanning, vaccine-associated CD4 TCRs were dominant at 160-218 and 743-854. Targets within unmutated variant regions were reportedly found for nearly half of spike-specific TCRs. Sampling captured repertoires only after the peak T cell response.

Material: peripheral blood, obtained on day 0 of AZD1222 vaccination. The rearrangement links TRBV6-5 to TRBJ1-4; a possible D gene is TRBD1 (5 bases). This receptor was taken from an adult in good health. The CDR3 coding sequence is TGTGCCAGCAGTTACCGGGGAGGGGTTTGGGGACTGTTTTTT. Translated: CASSYRGGVWGLFF.